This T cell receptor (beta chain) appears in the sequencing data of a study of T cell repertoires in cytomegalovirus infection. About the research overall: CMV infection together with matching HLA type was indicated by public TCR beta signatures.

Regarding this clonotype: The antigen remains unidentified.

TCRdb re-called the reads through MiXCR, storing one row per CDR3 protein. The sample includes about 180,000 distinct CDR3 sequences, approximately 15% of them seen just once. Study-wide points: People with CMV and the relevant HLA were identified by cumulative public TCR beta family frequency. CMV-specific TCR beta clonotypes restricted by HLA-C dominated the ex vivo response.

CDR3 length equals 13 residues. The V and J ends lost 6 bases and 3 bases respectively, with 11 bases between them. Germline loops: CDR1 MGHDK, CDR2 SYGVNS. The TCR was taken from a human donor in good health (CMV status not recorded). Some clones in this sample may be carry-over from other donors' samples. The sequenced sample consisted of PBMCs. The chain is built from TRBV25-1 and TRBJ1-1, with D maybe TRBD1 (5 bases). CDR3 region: CASRDQGDTEAFF. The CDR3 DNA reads TGTGCCAGCAGGGACCAAGGGGACACTGAAGCTTTCTTT. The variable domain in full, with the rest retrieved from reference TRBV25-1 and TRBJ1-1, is EADIYQTPRYLVIGTGKKITLECSQTMGHDKMYWYQQDPGMELHLIHYSYGVNSTEKGDLSSESTVSRIRTEHFPLTLESARPSHTSQYLCASRDQGDTEAFFGQGTRLTVV.